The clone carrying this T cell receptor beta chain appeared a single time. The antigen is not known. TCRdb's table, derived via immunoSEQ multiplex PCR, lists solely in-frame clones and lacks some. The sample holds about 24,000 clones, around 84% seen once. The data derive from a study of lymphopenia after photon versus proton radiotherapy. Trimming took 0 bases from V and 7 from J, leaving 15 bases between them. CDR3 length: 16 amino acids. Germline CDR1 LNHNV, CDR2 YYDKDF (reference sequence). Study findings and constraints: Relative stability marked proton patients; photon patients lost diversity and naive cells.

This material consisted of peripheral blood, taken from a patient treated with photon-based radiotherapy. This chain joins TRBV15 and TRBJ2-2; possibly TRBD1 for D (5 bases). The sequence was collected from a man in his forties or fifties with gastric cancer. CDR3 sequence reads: CATSRERASRGGELFF. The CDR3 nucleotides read TGTGCCACCAGCAGAGAGCGCGCCTCAAGGGGCGGGGAGCTGTTTTTT.